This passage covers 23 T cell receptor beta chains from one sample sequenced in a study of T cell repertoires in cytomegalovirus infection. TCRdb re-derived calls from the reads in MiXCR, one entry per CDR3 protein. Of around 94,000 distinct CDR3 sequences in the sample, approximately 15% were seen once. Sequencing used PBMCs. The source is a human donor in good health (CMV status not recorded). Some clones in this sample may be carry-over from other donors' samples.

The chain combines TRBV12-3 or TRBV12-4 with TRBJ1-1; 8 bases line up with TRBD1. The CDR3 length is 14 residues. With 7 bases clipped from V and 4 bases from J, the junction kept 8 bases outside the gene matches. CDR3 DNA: TGTGCCAGCAAACCCCTGGGACAGGCCACTGAAGCTTTCTTT. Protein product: CASKPLGQATEAFF.

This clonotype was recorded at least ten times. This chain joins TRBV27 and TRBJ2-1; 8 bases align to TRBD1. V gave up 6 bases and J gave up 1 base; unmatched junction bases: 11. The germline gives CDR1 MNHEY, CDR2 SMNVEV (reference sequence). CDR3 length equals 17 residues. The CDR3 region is CASSLTRRGLSYNEQFF. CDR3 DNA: TGTGCCAGCAGCTTAACCCGCAGGGGGCTATCCTACAATGAGCAGTTCTTC.

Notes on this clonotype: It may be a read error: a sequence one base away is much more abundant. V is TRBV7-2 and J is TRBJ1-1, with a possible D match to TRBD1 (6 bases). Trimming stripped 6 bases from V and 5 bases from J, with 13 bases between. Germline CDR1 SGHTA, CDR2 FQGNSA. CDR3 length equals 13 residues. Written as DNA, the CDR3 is TGTGCCAGCAGGGACATGGGGACAACTGAAGCTTTCTTT. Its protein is CASRDMGTTEAFF.

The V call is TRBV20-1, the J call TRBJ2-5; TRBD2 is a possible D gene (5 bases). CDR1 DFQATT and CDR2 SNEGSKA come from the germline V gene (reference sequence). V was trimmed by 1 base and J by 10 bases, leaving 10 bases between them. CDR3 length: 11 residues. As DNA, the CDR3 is TGCAGTGCTAGAGTGGAGAGGGACCAGTACTTC. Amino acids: CSARVERDQYF.

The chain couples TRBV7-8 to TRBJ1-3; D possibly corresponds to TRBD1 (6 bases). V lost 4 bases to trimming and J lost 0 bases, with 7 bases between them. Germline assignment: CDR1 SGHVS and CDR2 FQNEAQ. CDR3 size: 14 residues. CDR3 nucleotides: TGTGCCAGCAGCTCGACAGGCTCTGGAAACACCATATATTTT. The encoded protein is CASSSTGSGNTIYF.

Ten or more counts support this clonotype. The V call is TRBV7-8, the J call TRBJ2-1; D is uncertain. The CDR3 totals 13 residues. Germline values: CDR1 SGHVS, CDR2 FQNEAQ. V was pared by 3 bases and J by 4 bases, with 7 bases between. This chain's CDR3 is CASSFQRYNEQFF. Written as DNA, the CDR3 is TGTGCCAGCAGCTTCCAGCGATACAATGAGCAGTTCTTC.

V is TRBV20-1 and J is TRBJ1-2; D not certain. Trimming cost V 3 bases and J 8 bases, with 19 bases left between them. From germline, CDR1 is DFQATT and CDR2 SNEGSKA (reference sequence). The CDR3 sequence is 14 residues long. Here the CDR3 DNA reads TGCAGTGCTAGCCCCACAACAGACGCGGGAGGCTACACCTTC. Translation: CSASPTTDAGGYTF.

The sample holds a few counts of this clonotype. Here the CDR3 DNA reads TGTGCCAGCAGCCTCCGTCACGTCAGCCAGCCCCAGCATTTT. It codes for CASSLRHVSQPQHF. This chain joins TRBV7-2 and TRBJ1-5; D gene ambiguous. Germline CDR1 is SGHTA and CDR2 is FQGNSA. V was shortened by 5 bases and J by 7 bases, with 15 bases between the two germline ends. The length of the CDR3 is 14 residues.

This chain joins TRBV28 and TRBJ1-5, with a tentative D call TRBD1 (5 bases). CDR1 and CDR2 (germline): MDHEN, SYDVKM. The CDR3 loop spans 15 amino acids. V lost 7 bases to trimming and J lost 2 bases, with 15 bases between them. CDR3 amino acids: CASNSHGGGNQPQHF. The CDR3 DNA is TGTGCCAGCAATTCCCACGGGGGGGGCAATCAGCCCCAGCATTTT.

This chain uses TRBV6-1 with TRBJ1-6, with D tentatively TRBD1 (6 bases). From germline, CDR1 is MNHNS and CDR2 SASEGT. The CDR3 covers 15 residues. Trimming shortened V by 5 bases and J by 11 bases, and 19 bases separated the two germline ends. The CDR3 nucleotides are TGTGCCAGCAGTAAAAAACAGGGTAACGTGGCACCCCTCCACTTT. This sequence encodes CASSKKQGNVAPLHF.

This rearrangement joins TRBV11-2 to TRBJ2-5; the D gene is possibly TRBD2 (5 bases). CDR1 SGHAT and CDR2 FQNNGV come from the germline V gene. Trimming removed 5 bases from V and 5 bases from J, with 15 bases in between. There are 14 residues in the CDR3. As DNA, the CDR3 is TGTGCCAGCAGCCTAGCTGCGGGTTTGGAGACCCAGTACTTC. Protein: CASSLAAGLETQYF.

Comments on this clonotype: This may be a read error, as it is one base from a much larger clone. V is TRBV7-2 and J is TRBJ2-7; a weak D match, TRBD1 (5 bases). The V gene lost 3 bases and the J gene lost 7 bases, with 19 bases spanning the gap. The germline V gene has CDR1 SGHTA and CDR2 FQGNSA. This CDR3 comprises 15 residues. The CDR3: CASSFAGSPRGEQYF. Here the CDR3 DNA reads TGTGCCAGCAGCTTCGCCGGATCCCCAAGGGGTGAGCAGTACTTC.

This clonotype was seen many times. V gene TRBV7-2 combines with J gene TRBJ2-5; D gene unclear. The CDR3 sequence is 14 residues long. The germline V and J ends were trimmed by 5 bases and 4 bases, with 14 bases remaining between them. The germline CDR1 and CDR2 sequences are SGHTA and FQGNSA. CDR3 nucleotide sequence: TGTGCCAGCAGCGCCTACGAGGTTCGAGAGACCCAGTACTTC. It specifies CASSAYEVRETQYF.

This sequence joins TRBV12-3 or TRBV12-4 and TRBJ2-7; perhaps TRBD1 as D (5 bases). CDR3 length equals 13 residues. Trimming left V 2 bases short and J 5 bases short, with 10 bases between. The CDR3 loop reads CASSLISGNEQYF. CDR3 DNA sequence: TGTGCCAGCAGTTTAATTTCAGGGAACGAGCAGTACTTC.

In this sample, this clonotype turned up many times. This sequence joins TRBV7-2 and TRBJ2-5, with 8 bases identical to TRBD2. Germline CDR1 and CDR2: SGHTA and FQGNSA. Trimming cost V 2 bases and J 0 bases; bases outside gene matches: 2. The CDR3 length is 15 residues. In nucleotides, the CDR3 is TGTGCCAGCAGCTTATCCGGGGGGGACCAAGAGACCCAGTACTTC. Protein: CASSLSGGDQETQYF.

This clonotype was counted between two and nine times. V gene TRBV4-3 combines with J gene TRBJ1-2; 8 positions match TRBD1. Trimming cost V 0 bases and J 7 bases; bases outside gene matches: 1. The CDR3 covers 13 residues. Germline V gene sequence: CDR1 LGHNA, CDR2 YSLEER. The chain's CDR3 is CASSQEDRGGYTF. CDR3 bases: TGCGCCAGCAGCCAAGAAGACAGGGGTGGCTACACCTTC.

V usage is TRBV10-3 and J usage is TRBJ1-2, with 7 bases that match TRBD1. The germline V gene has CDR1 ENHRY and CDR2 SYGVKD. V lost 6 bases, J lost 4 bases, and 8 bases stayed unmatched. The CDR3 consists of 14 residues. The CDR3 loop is CAISPDRDSYGYTF. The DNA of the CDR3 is TGTGCCATCAGCCCAGACCGGGACAGCTATGGCTACACCTTC.

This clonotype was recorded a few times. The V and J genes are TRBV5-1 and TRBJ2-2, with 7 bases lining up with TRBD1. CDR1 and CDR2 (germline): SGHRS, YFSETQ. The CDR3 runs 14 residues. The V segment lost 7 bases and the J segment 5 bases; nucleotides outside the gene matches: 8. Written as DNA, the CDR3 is TGCGCCAGCCGAGGGGGCAAAGGGACCGGGGAGCTGTTTTTT. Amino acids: CASRGGKGTGELFF. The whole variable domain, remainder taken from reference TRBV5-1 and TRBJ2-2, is KAGVTQTPRYLIKTRGQQVTLSCSPISGHRSVSWYQQTPGQGLQFLFEYFSETQRNKGNFPGRFSGRQFSNSRSEMNVSTLELGDSALYLCASRGGKGTGELFFGEGSRLTVL.

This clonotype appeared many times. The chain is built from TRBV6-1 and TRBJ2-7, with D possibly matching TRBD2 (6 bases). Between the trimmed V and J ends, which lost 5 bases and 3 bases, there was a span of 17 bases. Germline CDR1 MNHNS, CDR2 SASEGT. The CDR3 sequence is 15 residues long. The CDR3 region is CASSSVGTLVYEQYF. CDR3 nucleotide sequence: TGTGCCAGCAGTTCCGTCGGGACTCTGGTCTACGAGCAGTACTTC.

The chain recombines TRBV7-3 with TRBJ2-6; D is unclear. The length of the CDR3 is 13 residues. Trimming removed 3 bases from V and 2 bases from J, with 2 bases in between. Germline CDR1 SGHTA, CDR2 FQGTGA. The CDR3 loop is CASSFPGANVLTF. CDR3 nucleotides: TGTGCCAGCAGCTTCCCTGGGGCCAACGTCCTGACTTTC. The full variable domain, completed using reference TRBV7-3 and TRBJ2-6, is GAGVSQTPSNKVTEKGKYVELRCDPISGHTALYWYRQSLGQGPEFLIYFQGTGAADDSGLPNDRFFAVRPEGSVSTLKIQRTERGDSAVYLCASSFPGANVLTFGAGSRLTVL.

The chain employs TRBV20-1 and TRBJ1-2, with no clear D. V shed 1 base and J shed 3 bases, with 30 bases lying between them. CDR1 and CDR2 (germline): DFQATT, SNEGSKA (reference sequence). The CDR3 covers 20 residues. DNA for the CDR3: TGCAGTGCTAGAGTTCAATTTTTGAGCTACCCCGAAGGATGGGACTATGGCTACACCTTC. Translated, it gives CSARVQFLSYPEGWDYGYTF.

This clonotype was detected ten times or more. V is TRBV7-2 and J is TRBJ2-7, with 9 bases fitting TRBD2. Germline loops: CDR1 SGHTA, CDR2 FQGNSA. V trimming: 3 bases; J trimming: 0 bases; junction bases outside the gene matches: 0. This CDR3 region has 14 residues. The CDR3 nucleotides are TGTGCCAGCAGCTTTAGCGGGGGCTCCTACGAGCAGTACTTC. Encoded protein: CASSFSGGSYEQYF.

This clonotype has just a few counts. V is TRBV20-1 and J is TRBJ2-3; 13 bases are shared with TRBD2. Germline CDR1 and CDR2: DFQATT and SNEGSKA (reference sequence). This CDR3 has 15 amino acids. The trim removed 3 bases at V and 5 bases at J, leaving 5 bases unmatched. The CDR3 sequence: CSARRLAGGIDTQYF. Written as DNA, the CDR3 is TGCAGTGCTAGGAGACTAGCGGGGGGTATAGATACGCAGTATTTT.